These T cell receptor beta chains were read from a single sample in a study of cytomegalovirus exposure and HLA in healthy donors. Clones were read by immunoSEQ multiplex PCR, and TCRdb kept only the in-frame ones, dropping some. This sample carries around 150,000 clones, roughly 90% of them seen once, and the ten largest clones take over 1.5%. Sequencing was performed on PBMCs. The receptors derive from a woman aged 18-30 years in good health and CMV-seronegative. CDR3s include the opening cysteine and the closing phenylalanine or tryptophan. The D gene is left open where the match is weak. Clone size is not always given. Where it is, it says once, few, many or a class for expanded clones.

abundance | j_gene | v_gene | d_gene | CDR3aa | CDR3nt
. | TRBJ2-3 | TRBV6-5 | . | CGSAENTDTQYF | TGTGGTAGCGCGGAGAACACAGATACGCAGTATTTT
. | TRBJ2-7 | TRBV7-2 | TRBD1 | CASSSNRDRGYYEQYF | TGTGCCAGCAGCTCAAACCGGGACAGGGGGTACTACGAGCAGTACTTC
. | TRBJ2-1 | TRBV5-1 | . | CASSPGGSGVTYNEQFF | TGCGCCAGCAGCCCTGGGGGTAGCGGAGTGACGTACAATGAGCAGTTCTTC
. | TRBJ1-4 | TRBV30 | TRBD1 | CAWTPTGAEGEKLFF | TGTGCCTGGACACCTACAGGGGCCGAAGGTGAAAAACTGTTTTTT
. | TRBJ2-5 | TRBV19 | . | CASSITGNQETQYF | TGTGCCAGTAGTATTACAGGGAACCAAGAGACCCAGTACTTC
. | TRBJ2-7 | TRBV30 | TRBD2 | CAWMGLGPSYEQYF | TGTGCCTGGATGGGACTAGGCCCTTCCTACGAGCAGTACTTC
. | TRBJ2-3 | TRBV27 | . | CASYSARRTDTQYF | TGTGCCAGCTACTCGGCACGGCGGACAGATACGCAGTATTTT
few | TRBJ2-7 | TRBV7-4 | . | CASSLDLSYEQYF | TGTGCCAGCAGCTTAGATCTCTCCTACGAGCAGTACTTC
. | TRBJ2-1 | TRBV7-9 | TRBD1 | CASSNTGTGNYNEQFF | TGTGCCAGCAGTAATACCGGGACAGGAAACTACAATGAGCAGTTCTTC
. | TRBJ1-2 | TRBV18 | . | CASSPPSGGHGNAGYTF | TGTGCCAGCTCACCACCTAGCGGAGGACACGGGAACGCTGGCTACACCTTC
. | TRBJ1-4 | TRBV7-6 | . | CASSEVPWLNEKLFF | TGTGCCAGCAGTGAGGTTCCTTGGCTTAATGAAAAACTGTTTTTT
few | TRBJ1-2 | TRBV2 | . | CASSEARASWGYTF | TGTGCCAGCAGTGAAGCGAGAGCCTCTTGGGGCTACACCTTC
. | TRBJ2-1 | TRBV2 | TRBD2 | CASRGTSGRPNEQFF | TGTGCCAGCAGGGGGACTAGCGGGAGACCGAATGAGCAGTTCTTC
. | TRBJ1-2 | TRBV10-3 | . | CATQGSNYGYTF | TGTGCCACGCAGGGGTCTAACTATGGCTACACCTTC
once | TRBJ2-1 | TRBV10-3 | . | CAASPGGAYNEQFF | TGTGCCGCTTCCCCGGGGGGCGCCTACAATGAGCAGTTCTTC
once | TRBJ1-2 | TRBV2 | TRBD1 | CASNPTTGIHGYTF | TGTGCCAGCAACCCCACGACAGGGATACATGGCTACACCTTC
. | TRBJ2-7 | TRBV4-1 | . | CASSLGGSSYEQYF | TGCGCCAGCAGCCTCGGAGGATCATCCTACGAGCAGTACTTC
few | TRBJ1-6 | TRBV6-1 | . | CASILGLSSPLHF | TGTGCCAGCATTTTAGGACTAAGTTCACCCCTCCACTTT
. | TRBJ1-4 | TRBV28 | TRBD1 | CASSPGQEINEKLFF | TGTGCCAGCAGTCCTGGACAGGAGATTAATGAAAAACTGTTTTTT
. | TRBJ1-5 | TRBV6-1 | . | CASSGTVYSNQPQHF | TGTGCCAGCAGTGGGACAGTTTATAGCAATCAGCCCCAGCATTTT
. | TRBJ2-1 | TRBV18 | TRBD2 | CASSPRGLAYNEQFF | TGTGCCAGCTCACCACGCGGACTAGCCTACAATGAGCAGTTCTTC
. | TRBJ2-3 | TRBV11-2 | . | CASSMSPTRNTDTQYF | TGTGCCAGCAGCATGTCCCCGACAAGAAACACAGATACGCAGTATTTT
. | TRBJ2-7 | TRBV28 | . | CASSSMGEYEQYF | TGTGCCAGCAGTTCTATGGGAGAATACGAGCAGTACTTC
. | TRBJ1-5 | TRBV29-1 | . | CSVEESGQPQHF | TGCAGCGTTGAAGAGTCAGGTCAGCCCCAGCATTTT
. | TRBJ2-3 | TRBV5-4 | TRBD2 | CASSLAKTSGTDTQYF | TGTGCCAGCAGCTTGGCCAAGACTAGCGGCACAGATACGCAGTATTTT